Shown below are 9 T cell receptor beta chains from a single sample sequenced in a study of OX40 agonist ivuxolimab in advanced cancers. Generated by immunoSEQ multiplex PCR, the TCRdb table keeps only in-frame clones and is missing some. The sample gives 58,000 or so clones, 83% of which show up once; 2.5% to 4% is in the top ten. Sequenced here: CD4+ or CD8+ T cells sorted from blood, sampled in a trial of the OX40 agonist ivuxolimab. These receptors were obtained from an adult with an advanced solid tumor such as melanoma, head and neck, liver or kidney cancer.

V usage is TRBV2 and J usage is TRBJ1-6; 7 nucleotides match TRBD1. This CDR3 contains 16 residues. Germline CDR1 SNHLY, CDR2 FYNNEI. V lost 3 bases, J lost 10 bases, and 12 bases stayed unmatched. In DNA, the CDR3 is TGTGCCAGCAGTGAGCGGGGAACAGGGGATGGATCACCCCTCCACTTT. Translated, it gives CASSERGTGDGSPLHF.

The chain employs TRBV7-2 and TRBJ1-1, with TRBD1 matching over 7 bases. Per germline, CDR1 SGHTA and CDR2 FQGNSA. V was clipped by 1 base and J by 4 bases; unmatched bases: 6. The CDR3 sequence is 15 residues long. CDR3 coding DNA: TGTGCCAGCAGCTTAGGGGGCAGGGGGGGCACTGAAGCTTTCTTT. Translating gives CASSLGGRGGTEAFF.

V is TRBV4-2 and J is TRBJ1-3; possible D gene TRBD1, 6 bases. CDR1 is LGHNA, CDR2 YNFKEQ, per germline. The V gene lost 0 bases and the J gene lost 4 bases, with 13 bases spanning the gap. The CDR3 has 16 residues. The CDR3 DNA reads TGTGCCAGCAGCCAAGATCCAGGGGTGGGCGGAAACACCATATATTTT. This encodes CASSQDPGVGGNTIYF.

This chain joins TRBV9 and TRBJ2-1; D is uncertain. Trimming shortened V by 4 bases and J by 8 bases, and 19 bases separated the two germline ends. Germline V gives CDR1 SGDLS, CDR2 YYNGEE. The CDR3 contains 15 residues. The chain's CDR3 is CASSLAPGPKHEQFF. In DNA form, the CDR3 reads TGTGCCAGCAGCCTCGCCCCCGGACCCAAGCATGAGCAGTTCTTC.

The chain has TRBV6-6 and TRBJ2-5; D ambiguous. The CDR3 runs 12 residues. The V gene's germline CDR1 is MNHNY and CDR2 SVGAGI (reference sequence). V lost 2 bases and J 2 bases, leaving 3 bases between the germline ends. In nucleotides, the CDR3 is TGTGCCAGCAGTTACGGGCAAGAGACCCAGTACTTC. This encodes CASSYGQETQYF.

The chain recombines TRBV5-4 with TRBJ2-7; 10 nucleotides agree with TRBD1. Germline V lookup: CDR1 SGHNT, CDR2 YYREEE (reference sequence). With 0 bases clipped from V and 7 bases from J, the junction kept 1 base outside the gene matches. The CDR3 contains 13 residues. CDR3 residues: CASSLGTGGEQYF. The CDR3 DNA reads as TGTGCCAGCAGCTTGGGGACAGGGGGGGAGCAGTACTTC.

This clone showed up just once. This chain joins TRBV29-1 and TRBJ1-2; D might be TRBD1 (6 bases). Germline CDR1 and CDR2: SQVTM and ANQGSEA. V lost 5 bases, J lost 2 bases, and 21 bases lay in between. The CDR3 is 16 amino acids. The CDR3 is CSVSMKTAGVNYGYTF. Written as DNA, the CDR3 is TGCAGCGTTTCGATGAAAACAGCAGGGGTGAACTATGGCTACACCTTC.

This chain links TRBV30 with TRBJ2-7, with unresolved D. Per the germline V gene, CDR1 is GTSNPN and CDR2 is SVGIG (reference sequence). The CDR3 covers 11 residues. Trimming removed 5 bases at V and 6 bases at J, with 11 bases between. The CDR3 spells CAWVGVGEQYF. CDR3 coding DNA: TGTGCCTGGGTGGGTGTAGGCGAGCAGTACTTC. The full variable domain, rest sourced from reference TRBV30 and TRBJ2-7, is SQTIHQWPATLVQPVGSPLSLECTVEGTSNPNLYWYRQAAGRGLQLLFYSVGIGQISSEVPQNLSASRPQDRQFILSSKKLLLSDSGFYLCAWVGVGEQYFGPGTRLTVT.

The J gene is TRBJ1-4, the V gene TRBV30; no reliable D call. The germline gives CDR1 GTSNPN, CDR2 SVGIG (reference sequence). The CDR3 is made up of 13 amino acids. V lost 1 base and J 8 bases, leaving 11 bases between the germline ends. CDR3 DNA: TGTGCCTGGAGTGCGTTTGTGGGAGAAAAACTGTTTTTT. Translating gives CAWSAFVGEKLFF.